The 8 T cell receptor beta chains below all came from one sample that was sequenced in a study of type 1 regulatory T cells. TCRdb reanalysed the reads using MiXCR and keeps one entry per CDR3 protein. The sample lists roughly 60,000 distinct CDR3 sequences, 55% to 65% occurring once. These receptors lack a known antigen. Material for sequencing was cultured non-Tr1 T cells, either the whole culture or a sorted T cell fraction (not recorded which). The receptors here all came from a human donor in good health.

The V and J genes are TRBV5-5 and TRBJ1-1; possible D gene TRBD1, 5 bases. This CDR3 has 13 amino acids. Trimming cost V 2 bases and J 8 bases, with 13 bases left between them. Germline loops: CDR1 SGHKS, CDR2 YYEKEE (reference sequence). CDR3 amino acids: CASSLIVDSEAFF. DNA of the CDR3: TGTGCCAGCAGCTTAATTGTCGACAGCGAAGCTTTCTTT.

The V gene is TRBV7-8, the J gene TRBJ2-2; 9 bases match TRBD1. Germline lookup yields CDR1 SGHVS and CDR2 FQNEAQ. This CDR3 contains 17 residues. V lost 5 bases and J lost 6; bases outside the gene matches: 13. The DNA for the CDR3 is TGTGCCAGCAGCGGAAGACAGGGGGATCCTTTGGCCGGGGAGCTGTTTTTT. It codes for CASSGRQGDPLAGELFF.

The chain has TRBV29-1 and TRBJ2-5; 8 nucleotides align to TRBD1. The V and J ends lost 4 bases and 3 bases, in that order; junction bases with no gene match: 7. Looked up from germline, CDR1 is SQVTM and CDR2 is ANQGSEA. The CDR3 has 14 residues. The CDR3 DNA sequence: TGCAGCGTTGTCGGACAGGGAATGAAAGAGACCCAGTACTTC. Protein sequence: CSVVGQGMKETQYF.

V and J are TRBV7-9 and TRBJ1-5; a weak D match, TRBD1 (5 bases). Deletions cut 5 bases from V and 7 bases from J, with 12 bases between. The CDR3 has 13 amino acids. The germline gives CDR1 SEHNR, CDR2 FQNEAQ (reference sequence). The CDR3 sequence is CASSLTGDQPQHF. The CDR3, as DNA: TGTGCCAGCAGCCTAACCGGGGACCAGCCCCAGCATTTT.

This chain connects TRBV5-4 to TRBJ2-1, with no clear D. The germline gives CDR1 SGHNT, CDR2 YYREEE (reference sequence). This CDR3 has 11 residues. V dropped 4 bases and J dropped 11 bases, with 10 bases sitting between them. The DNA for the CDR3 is TGTGCCAGCAGCGAAGACGCCCAGCAGTTCTTC. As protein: CASSEDAQQFF.

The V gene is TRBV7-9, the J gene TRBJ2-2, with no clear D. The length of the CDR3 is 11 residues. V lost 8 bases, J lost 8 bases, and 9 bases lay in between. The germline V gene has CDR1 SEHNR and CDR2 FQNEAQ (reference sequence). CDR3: CASGASGELFF. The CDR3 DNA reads TGTGCCAGCGGTGCGAGTGGGGAGCTGTTTTTT.

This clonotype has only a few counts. The CDR3 sequence is CATVEASTDTQYF. For the CDR3, the DNA is TGTGCCACCGTGGAGGCCTCCACAGATACGCAGTATTTT. The chain joins TRBV10-3 to TRBJ2-3; possibly TRBD2 for D (5 bases). Germline assignment: CDR1 ENHRY and CDR2 SYGVKD. The CDR3 extends over 13 amino acids. Deletions cut 10 bases from V and 2 bases from J, with 13 bases between.

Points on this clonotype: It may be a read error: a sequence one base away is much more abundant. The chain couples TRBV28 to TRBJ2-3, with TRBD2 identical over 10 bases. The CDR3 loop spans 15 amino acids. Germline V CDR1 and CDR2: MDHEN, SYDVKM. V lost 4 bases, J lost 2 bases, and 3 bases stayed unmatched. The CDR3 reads CASSYGTSVTDTQYF. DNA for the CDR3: TGTGCCAGCAGTTACGGGACTAGCGTCACAGATACGCAGTATTTT.